The entry below gives a single T cell receptor beta chain sequence along with its context. Its cognate antigen is unknown. Authors' processing steps: Junction-only immunoSEQ data arrived without quality scores, meaning filtering differed. The table came from immunoSEQ multiplex PCR; TCRdb's copy has only in-frame clones and leaves some out. V and J calls and clone size come straight from that table; D and trimming were deduced from the DNA. The sample carries approximately 100,000 clones, 68% recorded once. These data are taken from a study of shared clonotypes between healthy human individuals. Across the whole study: CD8 memory received one plate per donor, CD8 naive two, CD4 memory three and CD4 naive three. Points from the study as a whole: Only blood was sampled; tissue repertoires likely differ.

J gave up 7 bases and V 4 bases, and 8 bases lay outside the gene matches. Germline lookup yields CDR1 MGHDK and CDR2 SYGVNS. The CDR3 covers 15 residues. The V and J genes are TRBV25-1 and TRBJ2-1, with TRBD2 identical over 9 bases. This TCR was sampled from a woman aged 25 to 45 in good health. Sequencing input: memory CD8+ T cells sorted from blood. Subset reported: CD45RO+ cells pooled with CCR7-negative TemRA cells. The CDR3 coding sequence is TGTGCCAGCAGTGTGCCTAGCGGGAATGAAAATGAGCAGTTCTTC. Protein: CASSVPSGNENEQFF.